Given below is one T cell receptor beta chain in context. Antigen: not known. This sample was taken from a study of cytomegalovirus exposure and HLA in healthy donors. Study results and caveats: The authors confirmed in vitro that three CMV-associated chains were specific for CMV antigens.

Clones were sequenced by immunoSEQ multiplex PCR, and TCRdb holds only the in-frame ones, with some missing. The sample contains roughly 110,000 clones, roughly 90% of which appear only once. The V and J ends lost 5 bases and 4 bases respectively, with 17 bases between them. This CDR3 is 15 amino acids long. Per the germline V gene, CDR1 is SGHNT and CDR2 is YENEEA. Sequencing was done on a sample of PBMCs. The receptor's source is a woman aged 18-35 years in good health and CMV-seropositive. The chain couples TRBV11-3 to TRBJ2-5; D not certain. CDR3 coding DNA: TGTGCCAGCAGCCGAGGCCGGCTATCCGGAGAGACCCAGTACTTC. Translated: CASSRGRLSGETQYF.